A selection of T cell receptor beta chains follows, all from one sample in a study of cytomegalovirus exposure and HLA in healthy donors. Generated by immunoSEQ multiplex PCR, the TCRdb table keeps only in-frame clones and is missing some. The sample yields about 94,000 clones, 65% to 80% seen once. Specimen: PBMCs. The receptors come from a man aged 40-50 years in good health and CMV-seropositive. Both conserved end residues are trimmed from each CDR3.

v_gene,CDR3aa
TRBV5-1,ASSLAASGGSQETQY
TRBV9,ASSTGDFQETQY
TRBV10-3,AIKDLAGGKNEQF
TRBV19,ASSIGVGTAQETQY
TRBV5-5,ASSPGTGEAKNIQY
TRBV5-1,ASSLARSGGLVTGELF
TRBV13,ASSYTEGRGYEQY
TRBV15,ATSRPGVSPLH
TRBV18,ASSPRKGAETQY
TRBV27,ASSLMRDSEKLF
TRBV18,ASSANTGNTEAF
TRBV29-1,SVYQGAGTQY
TRBV7-9,ASSSRQGLRSEQY
TRBV11-2,ASSTIAGYEQY
TRBV6-6,ASSSLQGQGGNTIY
TRBV7-8,ASTPYLDRRETQY
TRBV19,ASSGRGYEQY
TRBV2,ASNIQGRNTEAF
TRBV6-1,ASSRGTGRSTEAF
TRBV6-1,ASSGLAGGPGETQY
TRBV6-1,ASTPQPASSYEQY
TRBV7-8,ASSPRDRAYEQY
TRBV27,ASSLRSGSRAF
TRBV5-4,ASRPGGEAKNIQY
TRBV5-6,ASSLYGRGENQPQH
TRBV11-2,ASSLGNSEYEQY
TRBV7-8,ASSLELGPGS
TRBV7-9,SSSPGTDSYNEQF
TRBV5-4,ASSGGQTTNEKLF
TRBV7-2,ASSTPGTSSNEQF
TRBV10-3,AISESFYTGGASPLH
TRBV21-1,ASSKRTRGNRDGFWETQY